This TCR beta chain was identified during a study of CD8+CD57+ T cells in acquired aplastic anemia. Turning to the study itself: Quantities of DNA derived from sorted CD4+ and CD8+ cells averaged around 3 ug. Whole-study findings and limits: Roughly 27 shared CD8+ CDR3s appeared highly expressed within patients' immunodominant clones. Patients showed no significant difference from controls in CD8+ Simpson's diversity.

As concerns this clonotype: Its cognate antigen is unknown.

The CDR3 totals 15 residues. The V end was cut by 4 bases, the J end by 3 bases, with 12 bases between. Germline assignment: CDR1 KGHDR and CDR2 SFDVKD. Template material for TCR beta VDJ and CDR3 profiling consisted of genomic DNA. MiXCR, run by TCRdb on the reads, gives a single entry per CDR3 protein. The profile shows some 240,000 distinct CDR3 sequences, almost 35% of them singletons. The V and J genes are TRBV24-1 and TRBJ1-5; D ambiguous. Sequenced: sorted CD4+, CD8+, or CD8+CD57+ T cells (not recorded which) from PBMCs. This clonotype was sampled from a human donor in good health, serving as a control. DNA for the CDR3: TGTGCCACCAGTGAATCCGGGAGGATCAATCAGCCCCAGCATTTT. Protein product: CATSESGRINQPQHF.